The 21 T cell receptor beta chains below come from one sample, sequenced in a study of T cells in Graves' hyperthyroidism and ophthalmopathy. Amplification targeted TCR beta CDR3 regions from RNA transcripts. When the TCR CDR3 underwent first-round RT-PCR, the HTBI primer set was used. One entry per CDR3 protein results from TCRdb running MiXCR on the multiplex PCR reads. Among 550,000 to 850,000 distinct CDR3 sequences listed, under 20% were seen once. The sample taken for sequencing was blood. The receptor source for this set is a woman between 50 and 59 years old with Graves' hyperthyroidism that later progressed to Graves' ophthalmopathy.

The V and J genes are TRBV11-2 and TRBJ2-7; TRBD1 matches 10 bases. V was pared by 4 bases and J by 7 bases, with 10 bases of the junction left unmatched. The CDR3 totals 15 residues. Germline V gene lookup returns CDR1 SGHAT and CDR2 FQNNGV. The CDR3: CASSSPRDRGLEQYF. In DNA, the CDR3 is TGTGCCAGCAGCTCCCCCCGGGACAGGGGTCTTGAGCAGTACTTC.

This clonotype was detected many times. CDR3 nucleotide sequence: TGTGCCAGCAGCCACCCTGGACAGACCTACGAGCAGTACTTC. Translating gives CASSHPGQTYEQYF. The rearrangement links TRBV3-1 to TRBJ2-7, with D tentatively TRBD1 (6 bases). CDR3 length: 14 amino acids. Looked up from germline, CDR1 is LGHDT and CDR2 is YNNKEL (reference sequence). V was pared by 3 bases and J by 2 bases, with 11 bases between.

This clonotype has at least ten counts. The rearrangement uses TRBV30 and TRBJ1-5; the D gene is possibly TRBD1 (6 bases). The V end lost 2 bases, the J end lost 4 bases, and 12 bases lay between the germline ends. This CDR3 contains 14 residues. Germline-derived CDR1 and CDR2 are GTSNPN and SVGIG (reference sequence). The CDR3 sequence: CAWSLGQINQPQHF. The CDR3 DNA is TGTGCCTGGAGTCTCGGACAGATTAATCAGCCCCAGCATTTT.

The V and J genes are TRBV5-1 and TRBJ2-6; D is tentatively TRBD1 or TRBD2 (6 bases each). The V and J ends lost 4 bases and 3 bases respectively, with 17 bases between them. Germline CDR1 and CDR2: SGHRS and YFSETQ. The CDR3 is made up of 17 amino acids. The CDR3 here is CASSDEGGRIGANVLTF. DNA for the CDR3: TGCGCCAGCAGCGACGAAGGGGGGAGAATTGGGGCCAACGTCCTGACTTTC.

This clonotype was counted at least ten times. The V call is TRBV20-1, the J call TRBJ1-6; TRBD1 is a possible D gene (6 bases). There are 16 residues in the CDR3. Germline V lookup: CDR1 DFQATT, CDR2 SNEGSKA (reference sequence). Trimming shortened V by 2 bases and J by 2 bases, and 13 bases separated the two germline ends. CDR3 loop: CSARLEGGTYNSPLHF. The CDR3 region has the DNA TGCAGTGCTAGACTAGAGGGGGGAACCTATAATTCACCCCTCCACTTT.

This clonotype was recorded at least ten times. This chain uses TRBV3-1 with TRBJ1-2, with 11 bases matching TRBD1. J lost 8 bases, V lost 4 bases, and 9 bases had no gene match. Germline values: CDR1 LGHDT, CDR2 YNNKEL (reference sequence). The CDR3 runs to 15 residues. The CDR3 region has the DNA TGTGCCAGCAGCCCCGCGGACAGGGGGCATAGGGGCTACACCTTC. Its protein product is CASSPADRGHRGYTF.

This chain joins TRBV2 and TRBJ2-2; 11 positions match TRBD2. Germline trimming cut 10 bases from V and 2 bases from J; bases unmatched to any gene: 3. From germline, CDR1 is SNHLY and CDR2 FYNNEI. CDR3 size: 14 residues. Here the CDR3 DNA reads TGTGCCACAGGACTAGCGGGCAACACCGGGGAGCTGTTTTTT. Translating gives CATGLAGNTGELFF.

The V and J genes are TRBV20-1 and TRBJ1-5; D is perhaps TRBD1 (6 bases). CDR1 is DFQATT, CDR2 SNEGSKA, per germline (reference sequence). Trimming shortened V by 7 bases and J by 3 bases, and 13 bases separated the two germline ends. This CDR3 region has 13 residues. CDR3 nucleotides: TGCAGTGGCGAGACAGGACTCAATCAGCCCCAGCATTTT. This sequence encodes CSGETGLNQPQHF.

This clonotype was counted at least ten times. The J gene is TRBJ2-3, the V gene TRBV30; the D is unclear. The germline gives CDR1 GTSNPN, CDR2 SVGIG (reference sequence). V lost 2 bases and J 0 bases, leaving 18 bases between the germline ends. The CDR3 is made up of 17 amino acids. The CDR3 DNA reads as TGTGCCTGGAGTACCCCGGAAGGGTATTTTAGCACAGATACGCAGTATTTT. It encodes CAWSTPEGYFSTDTQYF.

This clonotype has a count of ten or more. The rearrangement links TRBV3-1 to TRBJ2-5, with 9 bases fitting TRBD2. The V gene end was trimmed by 4 bases and the J gene end by 5 bases; junction bases not matched to a gene: 2. The CDR3 length is 13 residues. CDR1 and CDR2 (germline): LGHDT, YNNKEL (reference sequence). Here the CDR3 DNA reads TGTGCCAGCAGCCCTAGCGGGGTGGAGACCCAGTACTTC. This codes for CASSPSGVETQYF.

This clonotype is a singleton in its sample. A much bigger clone sits one base away, suggesting this may be a read error. This rearrangement joins TRBV29-1 to TRBJ2-3; D is perhaps TRBD2 (6 bases). The V end lost 6 bases, the J end lost 5 bases, and 24 bases lay between the germline ends. Germline V gives CDR1 SQVTM, CDR2 ANQGSEA. This CDR3 is 16 amino acids long. The CDR3, as DNA: TGCAGCGTCGGACTCCGACTAGTTCTAGTAGGAGATACGCAGTATTTT. Amino acids: CSVGLRLVLVGDTQYF.

The chain couples TRBV20-1 to TRBJ2-5; perhaps TRBD2 as D (5 bases). The CDR3 has 14 residues. The V and J ends lost 0 bases and 4 bases respectively, with 12 bases between them. CDR1 and CDR2 from the germline V gene are DFQATT and SNEGSKA (reference sequence). The CDR3 spells CSARDPGSGETQYF. For the CDR3, the DNA is TGCAGTGCTAGAGATCCGGGGTCGGGAGAGACCCAGTACTTC.

This clonotype was observed many times. The chain has TRBV7-8 and TRBJ1-5, with TRBD1 matching over 10 bases. This CDR3 is 15 amino acids long. CDR1 is SGHVS and CDR2 is FQNEAQ in the germline V gene. The V and J ends lost 4 bases and 4 bases, in that order; junction bases with no gene match: 4. CDR3 bases: TGTGCCAGCAGCTCGGGACAGGGGAATAATCAGCCCCAGCATTTT. Amino acid sequence: CASSSGQGNNQPQHF.

This clonotype occurred a few times. Germline and junction disagree at one end, which may indicate a read error. J is TRBJ2-7 and V is TRBV13; no clear D. Germline-derived CDR1 and CDR2 are PRHDT and FYEKMQ (reference sequence). The CDR3 sequence is 16 residues long. The CDR3 is CAGSSTAKVRTYEQYF. As DNA, the CDR3 is TGTGCCGGCAGCTCGACGGCGAAAGTTAGAACCTACGAGCAGTACTTC.

This sequence joins TRBV5-1 and TRBJ2-1, with 7 nucleotides matching TRBD1. The CDR3 is 15 amino acids. The germline V gene has CDR1 SGHRS and CDR2 YFSETQ. The ends lost 2 bases at V and 7 bases at J; junction bases unmatched: 9. Written as DNA, the CDR3 is TGCGCCAGCAGCTTTTTACAGGGGATTAGTAATGAGCAGTTCTTC. Translation: CASSFLQGISNEQFF.

This rearrangement joins TRBV5-5 to TRBJ2-5, with TRBD1 matching 7 bases. This CDR3 contains 14 residues. V shed 3 bases, J shed 3 bases, and the junction held 5 bases outside the gene matches. Germline CDR1 SGHKS, CDR2 YYEKEE (reference sequence). CDR3: CASSSGTDEETQYF. The CDR3, as DNA: TGTGCCAGCAGCTCCGGGACAGATGAAGAGACCCAGTACTTC.

The chain uses TRBV12-3 or TRBV12-4 and TRBJ2-2; D may be TRBD2 (7 bases). The CDR3 runs 18 residues. V gave up 6 bases and J gave up 1 base, with 21 bases separating them. In DNA, the CDR3 is TGTGCCAGCAGCGCCCCTGGGCGGGGGCTTAGGAACACCGGGGAGCTGTTTTTT. Its translation: CASSAPGRGLRNTGELFF.

The V and J genes are TRBV7-8 and TRBJ1-3; perhaps TRBD1 as D (6 bases). The CDR3 runs to 14 residues. The V end lost 4 bases, the J end lost 9 bases, and 16 bases lay between the germline ends. CDR1 and CDR2 from the germline V gene are SGHVS and FQNEAQ. The CDR3 loop is CASSSPDSRSTIYF. The CDR3 DNA reads as TGTGCCAGCAGCTCCCCGGACAGCCGAAGCACCATATATTTT.

This clonotype was found a few times. CDR3 nucleotide sequence: TGTGCCAGCAGGCCAGGAACAGATACGCAGTATTTT. The encoded protein is CASRPGTDTQYF. The gene calls are TRBV7-2 and TRBJ2-3; D is uncertain. Germline values: CDR1 SGHTA, CDR2 FQGNSA. The CDR3 extends over 12 amino acids. The V and J ends lost 6 bases and 3 bases respectively, with 7 bases between them.

This chain links TRBV7-9 with TRBJ2-1; 9 bases are a match to TRBD1. CDR3 size: 15 residues. Germline CDR1 and CDR2: SEHNR and FQNEAQ (reference sequence). V lost 5 bases to trimming and J lost 7 bases; unmatched junction nucleotides: 9. The CDR3 DNA is TGTGCCAGCAGCCCCCGGGACAGGGTAGGGAATGAGCAGTTCTTC. Translating it yields CASSPRDRVGNEQFF.

V usage is TRBV12-3 or TRBV12-4 and J usage is TRBJ1-5, with D uncertain. V was pared by 3 bases and J by 3 bases, with 12 bases between. CDR3 length: 15 amino acids. Here the CDR3 reads CASSFSVGNNQPQHF. CDR3 nucleotides: TGTGCCAGCAGTTTTTCTGTAGGTAACAATCAGCCCCAGCATTTT.